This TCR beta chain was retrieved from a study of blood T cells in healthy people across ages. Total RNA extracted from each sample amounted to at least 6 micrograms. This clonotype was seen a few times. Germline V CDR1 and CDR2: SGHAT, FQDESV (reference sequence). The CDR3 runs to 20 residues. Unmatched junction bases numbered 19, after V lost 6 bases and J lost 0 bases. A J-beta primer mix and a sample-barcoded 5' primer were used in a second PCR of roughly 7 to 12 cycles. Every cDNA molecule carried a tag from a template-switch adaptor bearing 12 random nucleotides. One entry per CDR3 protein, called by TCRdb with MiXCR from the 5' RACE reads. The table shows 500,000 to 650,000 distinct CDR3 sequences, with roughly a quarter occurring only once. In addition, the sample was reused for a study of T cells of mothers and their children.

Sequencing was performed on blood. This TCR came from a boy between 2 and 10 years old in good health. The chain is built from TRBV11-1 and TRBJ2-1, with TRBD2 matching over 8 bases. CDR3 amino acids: CASRASGGRGGPLSYNEQFF. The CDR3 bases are TGTGCCAGCAGAGCAAGCGGGGGAAGGGGCGGGCCCCTCTCCTACAATGAGCAGTTCTTC.